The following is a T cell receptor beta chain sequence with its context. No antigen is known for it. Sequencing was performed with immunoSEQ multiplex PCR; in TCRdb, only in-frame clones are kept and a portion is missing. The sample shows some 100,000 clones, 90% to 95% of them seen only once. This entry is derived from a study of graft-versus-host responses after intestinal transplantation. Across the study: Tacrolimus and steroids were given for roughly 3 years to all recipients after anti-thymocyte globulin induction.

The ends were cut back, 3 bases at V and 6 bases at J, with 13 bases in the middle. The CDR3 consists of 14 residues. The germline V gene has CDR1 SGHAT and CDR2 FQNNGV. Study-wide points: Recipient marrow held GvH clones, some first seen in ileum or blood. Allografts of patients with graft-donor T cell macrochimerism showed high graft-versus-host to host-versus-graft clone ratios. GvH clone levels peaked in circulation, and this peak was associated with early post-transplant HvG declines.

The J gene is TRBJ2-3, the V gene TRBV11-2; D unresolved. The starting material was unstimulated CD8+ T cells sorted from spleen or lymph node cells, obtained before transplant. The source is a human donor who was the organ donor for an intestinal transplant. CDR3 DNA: TGTGCCAGCAGCTTGCGGCGATCTAGGGATACGCAGTATTTT. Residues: CASSLRRSRDTQYF. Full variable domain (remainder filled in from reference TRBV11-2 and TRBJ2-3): EAGVAQSPRYKIIEKRQSVAFWCNPISGHATLYWYQQILGQGPKLLIQFQNNGVVDDSQLPKDRFSAERLKGVDSTLKIQPAKLEDSAVYLCASSLRRSRDTQYFGPGTRLTVL.